This TCR beta chain was observed in a study of T cell changes during pregnancy in multiple sclerosis. Method: immunoSEQ multiplex PCR; TCRdb's copy keeps in-frame clones and lacks some. The data hold 55,000 to 85,000 clones, with about nine tenths observed a single time. This clone has only one observation. The CDR3 loop spans 13 amino acids. The V and J ends lost 3 bases and 7 bases respectively, with 10 bases between them. The germline V gene has CDR1 SGHTA and CDR2 FQGTGA. J is TRBJ1-5 and V is TRBV7-3, with D unresolved. This clonotype was sampled from a female donor with multiple sclerosis, enrolled in a pregnancy study. Sequences were derived from CD4+ T cells from peripheral blood mononuclear cells, sampled after pregnancy. CDR3 residues: CASSLGVSQPQHF. The CDR3 bases are TGTGCCAGCAGCTTGGGAGTCTCCCAGCCCCAGCATTTT.